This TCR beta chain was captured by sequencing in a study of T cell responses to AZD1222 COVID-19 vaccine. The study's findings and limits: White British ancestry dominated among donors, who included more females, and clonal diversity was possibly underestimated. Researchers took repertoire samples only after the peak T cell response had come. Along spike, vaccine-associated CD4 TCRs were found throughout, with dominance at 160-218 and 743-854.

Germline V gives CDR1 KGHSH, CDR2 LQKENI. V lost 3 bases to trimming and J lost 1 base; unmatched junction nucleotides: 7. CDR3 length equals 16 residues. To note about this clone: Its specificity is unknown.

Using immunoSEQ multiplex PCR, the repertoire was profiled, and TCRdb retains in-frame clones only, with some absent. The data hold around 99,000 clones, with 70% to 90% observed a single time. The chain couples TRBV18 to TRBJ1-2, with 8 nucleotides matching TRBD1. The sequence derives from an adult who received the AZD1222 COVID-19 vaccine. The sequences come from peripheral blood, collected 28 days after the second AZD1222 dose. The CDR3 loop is CASSPQGARNNYGYTF. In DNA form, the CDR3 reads TGTGCCAGCTCACCCCAGGGGGCGAGGAATAACTATGGCTACACCTTC.